This T cell receptor beta chain was captured by sequencing in a study of T cell responses to AZD1222 COVID-19 vaccine. Some clones are missing from TCRdb's copy, which holds only in-frame ones; the method was immunoSEQ multiplex PCR. In the table there are tens of thousands of clones, roughly 86% of which are singletons. The sample consisted of peripheral blood, taken on day 0 of AZD1222 vaccination. This TCR derives from an adult in good health.

CDR3 loop: CASSLGPNSNQPQHF. As DNA, the CDR3 is TGTGCCAGCAGCTTGGGTCCCAATAGCAATCAGCCCCAGCATTTT. The chain couples TRBV5-6 to TRBJ1-5; D unresolved. Trimming stripped 0 bases from V and 0 bases from J, with 7 bases between. The length of the CDR3 is 15 residues. Germline CDR1 and CDR2: SGHDT and YYEEEE.